Included here is one TCR beta chain sequence, with context. The CDR3 length is 13 residues. Germline CDR1 reads ENHRY; CDR2 reads SYGVKD. The junction had 5 bases not matched to a gene; V was cut back by 4 bases and J by 7 bases. TCRdb re-derived calls from the RT-PCR reads in MiXCR, one entry per CDR3 protein. The sample shows more than 850,000 distinct CDR3 sequences, around 17% of them seen only once. This sample was included in a study of patients and donors after allogeneic stem cell transplantation. Specimen: blood, either unsorted or a sorted T cell fraction (not recorded which). This receptor was taken from a human donor who was either an allogeneic HSCT recipient or a stem cell or donor lymphocyte infusion donor (not recorded which). It is not recorded whose cells these are; they may come from a transplant donor. The chain couples TRBV10-3 to TRBJ1-2; 8 bases agree with TRBD1. The CDR3 coding sequence is TGTGCCATCAGTGGGGACAGGATGAGTGGCTACACCTTC. It specifies CAISGDRMSGYTF.